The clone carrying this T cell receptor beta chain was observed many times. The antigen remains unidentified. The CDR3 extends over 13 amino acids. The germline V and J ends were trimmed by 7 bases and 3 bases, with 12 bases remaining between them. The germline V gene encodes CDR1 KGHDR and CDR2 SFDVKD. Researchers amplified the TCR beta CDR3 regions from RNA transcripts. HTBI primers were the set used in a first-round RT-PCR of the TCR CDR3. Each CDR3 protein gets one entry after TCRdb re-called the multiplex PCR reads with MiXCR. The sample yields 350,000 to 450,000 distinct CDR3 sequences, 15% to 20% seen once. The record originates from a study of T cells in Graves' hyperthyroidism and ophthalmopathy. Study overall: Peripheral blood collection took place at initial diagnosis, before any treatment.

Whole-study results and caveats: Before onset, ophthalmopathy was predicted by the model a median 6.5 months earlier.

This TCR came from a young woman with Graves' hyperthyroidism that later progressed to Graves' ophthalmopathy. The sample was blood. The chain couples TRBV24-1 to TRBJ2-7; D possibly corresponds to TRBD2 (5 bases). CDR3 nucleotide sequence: TGTGCCACCAGCGACTACCCGCACTACGAGCAGTACTTC. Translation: CATSDYPHYEQYF.